This is a list of T cell receptor beta chains from one sample in a study of T cells in localized non-small cell lung cancer. Clones were sequenced by immunoSEQ multiplex PCR, and TCRdb holds only the in-frame ones, with some missing. The sample has about 2,600 clones, about 20% seen once; the top ten hold roughly 8%. Sequences were derived from lung tumor tissue, sampled before any cancer treatment. These receptors originate from a male donor aged 60 or older with stage III squamous cell lung carcinoma. Both conserved end residues are part of each CDR3. The order of the fields is D gene, V gene, J gene, clone size, CDR3 protein, CDR3 DNA. A D gene is named only where the DNA matches it firmly. Clone size is stated in some rows and not others, as once, few, many or a class when expanded.

d_call: .; v_call: TRBV7-2; j_call: TRBJ2-2; clone_size: .; cdr3_aa: CASSWGVTGELFF; cdr3_nt: TGTGCCAGCAGCTGGGGGGTGACCGGGGAGCTGTTTTTT
d_call: TRBD2; v_call: TRBV6-8; j_call: TRBJ2-2; clone_size: .; cdr3_aa: CASSPPSGGWTGELFF; cdr3_nt: TGTGCCAGCAGTCCCCCTAGCGGGGGTTGGACCGGGGAGCTGTTTTTT
d_call: .; v_call: TRBV19; j_call: TRBJ1-1; clone_size: once; cdr3_aa: CASRMTTTGRMNTEAFF; cdr3_nt: TGTGCCAGTAGGATGACGACGACAGGACGCATGAACACTGAAGCTTTCTTT
d_call: .; v_call: TRBV25-1; j_call: TRBJ2-5; clone_size: .; cdr3_aa: CASSPPSYGQLQETQYF; cdr3_nt: TGTGCCAGCAGTCCACCGAGCTATGGGCAGTTACAAGAGACCCAGTACTTC
d_call: TRBD1; v_call: TRBV11-3; j_call: TRBJ2-5; clone_size: .; cdr3_aa: CASSQIGQEQETQYF; cdr3_nt: TGTGCCAGCAGCCAGATCGGACAGGAGCAAGAGACCCAGTACTTC
d_call: TRBD2; v_call: TRBV9; j_call: TRBJ2-3; clone_size: few; cdr3_aa: CASSVLAGDTDTQYF; cdr3_nt: TGTGCCAGCAGTGTCCTAGCGGGGGACACAGATACGCAGTATTTT
d_call: TRBD1; v_call: TRBV19; j_call: TRBJ1-2; clone_size: .; cdr3_aa: CASSGTAYGYTF; cdr3_nt: TGTGCCAGTTCCGGGACAGCTTATGGCTACACCTTC
d_call: .; v_call: TRBV23-1; j_call: TRBJ1-1; clone_size: few; cdr3_aa: CASSLGGFGTEAFF; cdr3_nt: TGCGCCAGCAGCCTTGGAGGTTTTGGCACTGAAGCTTTCTTT
d_call: .; v_call: TRBV7-2; j_call: TRBJ1-1; clone_size: medium-sized; cdr3_aa: CASSLGGSTEAFF; cdr3_nt: TGTGCCAGCAGCCTCGGGGGGTCCACTGAAGCTTTCTTT
d_call: .; v_call: TRBV7-6; j_call: TRBJ2-2; clone_size: medium-sized; cdr3_aa: CASSLGVTKTGELFF; cdr3_nt: TGTGCCAGCAGCTTGGGCGTGACAAAGACCGGGGAGCTGTTTTTT
d_call: .; v_call: TRBV30; j_call: TRBJ2-3; clone_size: .; cdr3_aa: CAWSVSYGGRDTQYF; cdr3_nt: TGTGCCTGGAGTGTATCGTACGGGGGCAGAGATACGCAGTATTTT